This TCR beta chain is from a study of T cell repertoires in cytomegalovirus infection. Comments on this clonotype: Its target is unknown.

Each CDR3 protein gets one entry after TCRdb re-called the reads with MiXCR. Among hundreds of thousands of distinct CDR3 sequences listed, more than 30% were seen once. Trimming removed 6 bases from V and 4 bases from J; junction bases left unmatched: 7. Germline CDR1 and CDR2: DFQATT and SNEGSKA (reference sequence). The CDR3 has 15 amino acids. The specimen was cultured PBMCs, collected from culture after CMV antigen stimulation. The chain employs TRBV20-1 and TRBJ2-1; 12 positions agree with TRBD2. The sequence was obtained from a human donor in good health (CMV status not recorded). Some clones in this sample may be carry-over from other donors' samples. The CDR3 protein is CSAAGLAGTYNEQFF. As DNA, the CDR3 is TGCAGTGCCGCCGGACTAGCGGGAACATACAATGAGCAGTTCTTC.